Listed here is a single TCR beta chain. This CDR3 has 17 amino acids. In the study's own analysis: Estimation of nucleated cell counts relied on the amplification of reference gene primers. Measured with immunoSEQ multiplex PCR; TCRdb has only the in-frame clones, and not every one. That table gives V, J and clone size, and the DNA gave D and trimming. The sample lists just under 35,000 clones; roughly 90% were seen once. The record originates from a study of blood T cell repertoires in COVID-19. Study context: The United States, Italy and Spain provided the acute and convalescent COVID-19 samples. PBMCs, B-cell-depleted T cells, or T cells provided the cDNA or gDNA that made up the material.

The clonotype comes from a man between 60 and 70 years old with active or convalescent COVID-19. Sequences were obtained from peripheral blood. This chain uses TRBV21-1 with TRBJ2-5; whether TRBD2, the table's D call, matches the DNA was not checked. TRBV21-1 is listed as a pseudogene. CDR3 nucleotides: TGTGCCAGCAGAGGGGGGCTAGCGGGCCTCTTTCAAGAGACCCAGTACTTC. Encoded protein: CASRGGLAGLFQETQYF.